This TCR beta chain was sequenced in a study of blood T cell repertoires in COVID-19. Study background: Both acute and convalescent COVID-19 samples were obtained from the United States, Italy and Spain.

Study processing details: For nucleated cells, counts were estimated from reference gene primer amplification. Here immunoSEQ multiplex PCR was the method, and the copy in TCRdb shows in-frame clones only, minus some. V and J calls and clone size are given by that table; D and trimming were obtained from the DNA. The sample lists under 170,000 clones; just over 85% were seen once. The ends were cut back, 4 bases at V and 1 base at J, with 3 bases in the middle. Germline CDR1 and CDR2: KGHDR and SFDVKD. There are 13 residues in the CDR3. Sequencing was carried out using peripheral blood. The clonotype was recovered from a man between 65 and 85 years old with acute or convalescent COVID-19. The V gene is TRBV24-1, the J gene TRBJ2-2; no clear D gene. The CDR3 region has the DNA TGTGCCACCAGTGAACAGAACACCGGGGAGCTGTTTTTT. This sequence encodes CATSEQNTGELFF.